Listed below are T cell receptor beta chains from one sample, sequenced in a study of OX40 agonist ivuxolimab in advanced cancers. The repertoire was sequenced with immunoSEQ multiplex PCR; TCRdb's copy has only in-frame clones and lacks some. This table holds 50,000 to 75,000 clones, around nine tenths found once. The sample here was CD4+ or CD8+ T cells sorted from blood, taken in a trial of the OX40 agonist ivuxolimab. Receptor source: an adult with an advanced solid tumor such as melanoma, head and neck, liver or kidney cancer. The CDR3 runs from the conserved cysteine through the conserved F or W. A D gene is named only where the DNA matches it firmly. Size tells how often a clone was seen (once, few, many) or the class of an expanded clone, and some rows leave it out.

size	D	V	J	CDR3	DNA
-	-	TRBV5-6	TRBJ2-2	CASSSPRDQLTGELFF	TGTGCCAGCAGCTCCCCGCGGGACCAACTCACCGGGGAGCTGTTTTTT
-	TRBD1	TRBV18	TRBJ1-3	CASSLSPGQVSSGNTIYF	TGTGCCAGCTCACTATCGCCGGGACAGGTTAGCTCTGGAAACACCATATATTTT
-	-	TRBV28	TRBJ1-2	CASRLGQFYGYTF	TGTGCCAGCAGGCTCGGACAGTTCTATGGCTACACCTTC
-	-	TRBV6-5	TRBJ2-5	CASSYSRHGVTQYF	TGTGCCAGCAGTTACTCCAGGCATGGGGTGACCCAGTACTTC
-	TRBD2	TRBV5-1	TRBJ2-7	CASSLAPAFGLAGLSSSYEQYF	TGCGCCAGCAGCTTGGCGCCTGCCTTCGGACTAGCGGGTCTAAGTAGCTCCTACGAGCAGTACTTC
-	-	TRBV4-2	TRBJ1-2	CASSQGKQHVNYGYTF	TGTGCCAGCAGCCAAGGAAAACAGCACGTTAACTATGGCTACACCTTC
once	-	TRBV5-1	TRBJ2-6	CASSLDLGAGANVLTF	TGCGCCAGCAGCTTGGATTTGGGGGCCGGGGCCAACGTCCTGACTTTC
-	TRBD1	TRBV28	TRBJ1-1	CASIISGGSNTEAFF	TGTGCCAGCATCATTTCAGGGGGATCGAACACTGAAGCTTTCTTT
few	TRBD2	TRBV2	TRBJ2-1	CASTKASGYNEQFF	TGTGCCAGCACGAAGGCTAGCGGATACAATGAGCAGTTCTTC
-	-	TRBV2	TRBJ1-4	CASAPTLAATNEKLFF	TGTGCCAGCGCGCCCACCCTGGCAGCAACTAATGAAAAACTGTTTTTT
-	-	TRBV7-9	TRBJ2-5	CASSLGLNQETQYF	TGTGCCAGCAGCTTGGGGCTGAACCAAGAGACCCAGTACTTC
once	-	TRBV4-2	TRBJ2-7	CASSQGRVEEQYF	TGTGCCAGCAGCCAAGGCAGGGTAGAAGAGCAGTACTTC
-	-	TRBV25-1	TRBJ2-1	CASTSAAGNEQFF	TGTGCCAGCACCTCCGCGGCGGGGAATGAGCAGTTCTTC
-	-	TRBV4-1	TRBJ1-3	CASSQESISGNTIYF	TGCGCCAGCAGCCAAGAATCCATCTCTGGAAACACCATATATTTT
few	TRBD1	TRBV18	TRBJ1-1	CASSQQGAGVNTEAFF	TGTGCCAGCTCTCAACAGGGGGCTGGGGTGAACACTGAAGCTTTCTTT
-	-	TRBV14	TRBJ2-7	CASSPGGGTGSRSYEQYF	TGTGCCAGCAGCCCCGGGGGCGGAACAGGGTCTAGGTCCTACGAGCAGTACTTC
-	TRBD2	TRBV10-3	TRBJ2-3	CAISETSGGVQVGNTDTQYF	TGTGCCATCAGTGAGACTAGCGGGGGGGTCCAGGTCGGTAACACAGATACGCAGTATTTT
-	-	TRBV11-2	TRBJ2-3	CASSHSRDTQYF	TGTGCCAGCAGCCATAGCCGGGATACGCAGTATTTT
-	-	TRBV5-1	TRBJ2-3	CASSLIRGGFTDTQYF	TGCGCCAGCAGCTTGATACGCGGGGGCTTCACAGATACGCAGTATTTT
-	TRBD2	TRBV7-2	TRBJ2-2	CASSSGLAGVGPGELFF	TGTGCCAGCAGCTCCGGACTAGCGGGAGTCGGCCCCGGGGAGCTGTTTTTT
-	TRBD2	TRBV6-5	TRBJ2-1	CASSYSGLAGWNEQFF	TGTGCCAGCAGTTACTCCGGGCTAGCGGGGTGGAATGAGCAGTTCTTC
few	TRBD1	TRBV7-2	TRBJ1-5	CASSPRQGDQPQHF	TGTGCCAGCAGCCCCAGACAGGGGGATCAGCCCCAGCATTTT
-	-	TRBV28	TRBJ1-1	CASSLRGGRTEAFF	TGTGCCAGCAGCCTTCGTGGGGGTCGAACTGAAGCTTTCTTT
-	TRBD1	TRBV11-1	TRBJ2-5	CASSRQGKEETQYF	TGTGCCAGCAGTCGACAGGGAAAAGAAGAGACCCAGTACTTC
-	-	TRBV4-1	TRBJ1-2	CASSQGQDYGYTF	TGCGCCAGCAGCCAAGGACAAGACTATGGCTACACCTTC
-	-	TRBV5-1	TRBJ2-5	CASSLGGSGTPQDQYF	TGCGCCAGCAGCTTGGGTGGTAGCGGAACCCCCCAGGATCAGTACTTC
-	TRBD2	TRBV28	TRBJ2-3	CASRGLGGTDTQYF	TGTGCCAGCAGGGGACTAGGGGGCACAGATACGCAGTATTTT
-	TRBD2	TRBV5-4	TRBJ2-7	CASSLSSGSGYEQYF	TGTGCCAGCAGCTTGTCGAGCGGGAGTGGGTACGAGCAGTACTTC
few	-	TRBV4-1	TRBJ2-1	CASSTTVPNNEQFF	TGCGCCAGCAGCACCACGGTTCCTAACAATGAGCAGTTCTTC
-	-	TRBV29-1	TRBJ1-1	CSVVTGQAFF	TGCAGCGTTGTTACCGGACAAGCTTTCTTT
-	-	TRBV5-6	TRBJ2-7	CASSQDRGYEQYF	TGTGCCAGCAGCCAGGATCGTGGGTACGAGCAGTACTTC
few	-	TRBV19	TRBJ2-1	CASRPRGGIYNEQFF	TGTGCCAGTCGACCCAGGGGGGGCATTTACAATGAGCAGTTCTTC
-	-	TRBV18	TRBJ2-5	CASSPGGETQYF	TGTGCCAGCTCACCAGGAGGCGAGACCCAGTACTTC
-	TRBD1	TRBV5-1	TRBJ2-2	CASSVRQGNTGELFF	TGCGCCAGCAGCGTTCGACAGGGGAACACCGGGGAGCTGTTTTTT
-	-	TRBV19	TRBJ1-5	CASSMSGRGTNQPQHF	TGTGCCAGTAGTATGTCCGGGAGGGGAACCAATCAGCCCCAGCATTTT
-	TRBD1	TRBV6-1	TRBJ1-1	CASRRGQEGTEAFF	TGTGCCAGCAGGAGGGGGCAAGAAGGCACTGAGGCTTTCTTT
-	TRBD1	TRBV28	TRBJ2-6	CASSPGGRDSSGANVLTF	TGTGCCAGCAGTCCAGGCGGCAGGGACAGCTCTGGGGCCAACGTCCTGACTTTC
-	TRBD1	TRBV6-1	TRBJ2-7	CASSGLGQSTYEQYF	TGCGCCAGCAGTGGGCTGGGACAGTCAACCTACGAGCAGTACTTC
-	TRBD1	TRBV25-1	TRBJ1-1	CASSDPSGGNTEAFF	TGTGCCAGCAGTGATCCGTCAGGGGGAAACACTGAAGCTTTCTTT
once	-	TRBV29-1	TRBJ2-1	CSLSRNNEQFF	TGCAGCCTAAGCAGAAACAATGAGCAGTTCTTC
once	TRBD1	TRBV29-1	TRBJ2-5	CSVERRDRGQEETQYF	TGCAGCGTTGAACGACGGGACAGGGGTCAAGAAGAGACCCAGTACTTC
-	-	TRBV7-2	TRBJ2-7	CASSLGGMEQYF	TGTGCCAGCAGCTTAGGAGGTATGGAGCAGTACTTC
-	-	TRBV9	TRBJ2-7	CASSVGGDPSMGQYF	TGTGCCAGCAGCGTAGGAGGTGACCCAAGTATGGGGCAGTACTTC
-	TRBD1	TRBV15	TRBJ1-5	CATRLQGASNQPQHF	TGTGCCACCAGATTACAGGGGGCCAGCAATCAGCCCCAGCATTTT
-	-	TRBV6-6	TRBJ2-7	CASSAGRSSYEQYF	TGTGCCAGCAGTGCGGGGCGTAGCTCCTACGAGCAGTACTTC
-	-	TRBV9	TRBJ1-3	CASSVGGRDSGNTIYF	TGTGCCAGCAGCGTAGGAGGAAGGGATTCTGGAAACACCATATATTTT
-	-	TRBV21-1	TRBJ2-1	CASGGLTNYNEQFF	TGTGCCAGCGGGGGGCTAACAAATTACAATGAGCAGTTCTTC
-	TRBD1	TRBV5-4	TRBJ2-2	CASSSFGQARNTGELFF	TGTGCCAGCAGCTCATTCGGACAGGCTAGGAACACCGGGGAGCTGTTTTTT
-	-	TRBV5-1	TRBJ1-4	CASRSQITTNEKLFF	TGCGCCAGTCGCTCCCAAATTACAACTAATGAAAAACTGTTTTTT
-	TRBD1	TRBV5-6	TRBJ1-6	CASSQTGQAKDSPLHF	TGTGCCAGCAGCCAAACGGGACAGGCAAAGGACTCACCCCTCCACTTT
-	-	TRBV30	TRBJ1-1	CAWSSKGNTEAFF	TGTGCCTGGAGTTCAAAAGGCAACACTGAAGCTTTCTTT
few	TRBD2	TRBV5-1	TRBJ2-2	CASSLAASGINTGELFF	TGCGCCAGCAGCTTGGCGGCTAGCGGGATAAACACCGGGGAGCTGTTTTTT
-	TRBD1	TRBV6-1	TRBJ2-3	CASRWTGSDTQYF	TGTGCCAGCAGGTGGACAGGGTCAGATACGCAGTATTTT
-	TRBD1	TRBV10-3	TRBJ2-2	CAISESKGAAGDTGELFF	TGTGCCATCAGTGAGTCGAAGGGGGCGGCCGGGGACACCGGGGAGCTGTTTTTT
-	TRBD2	TRBV19	TRBJ2-3	CASSIYPISGGPTTQYF	TGTGCCAGTAGTATATACCCCATCAGCGGGGGTCCCACTACGCAGTATTTT